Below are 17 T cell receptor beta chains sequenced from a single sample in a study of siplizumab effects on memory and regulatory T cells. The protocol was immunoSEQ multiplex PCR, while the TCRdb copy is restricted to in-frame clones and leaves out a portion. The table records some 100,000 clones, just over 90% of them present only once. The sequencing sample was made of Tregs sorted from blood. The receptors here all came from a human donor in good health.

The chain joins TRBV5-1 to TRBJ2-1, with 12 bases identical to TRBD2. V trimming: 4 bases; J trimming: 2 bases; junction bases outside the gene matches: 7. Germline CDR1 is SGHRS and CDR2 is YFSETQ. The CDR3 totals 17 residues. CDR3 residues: CASSPWTSGTAYNEQFF. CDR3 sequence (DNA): TGCGCCAGCAGCCCCTGGACTAGCGGGACCGCCTACAATGAGCAGTTCTTC.

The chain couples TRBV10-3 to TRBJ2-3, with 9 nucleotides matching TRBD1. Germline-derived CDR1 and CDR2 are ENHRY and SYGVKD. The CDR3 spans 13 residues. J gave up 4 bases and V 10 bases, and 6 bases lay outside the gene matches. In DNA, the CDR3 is TGTGCCAGCAAAAGGACAGGGGCAGATACGCAGTATTTT. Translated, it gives CASKRTGADTQYF.

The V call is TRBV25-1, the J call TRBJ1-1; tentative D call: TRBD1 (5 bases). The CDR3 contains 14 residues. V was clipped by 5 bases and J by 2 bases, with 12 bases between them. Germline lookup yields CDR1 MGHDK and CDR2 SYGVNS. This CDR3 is CASSSTGVNTEAFF. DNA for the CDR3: TGTGCCAGCAGTTCAACAGGTGTCAACACTGAAGCTTTCTTT.

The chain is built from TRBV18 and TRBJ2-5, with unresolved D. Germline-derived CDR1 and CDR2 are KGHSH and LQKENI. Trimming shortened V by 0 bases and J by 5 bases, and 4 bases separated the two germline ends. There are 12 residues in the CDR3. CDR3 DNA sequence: TGTGCCAGCTCACCACCCAGGGAGACCCAGTACTTC. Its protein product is CASSPPRETQYF.

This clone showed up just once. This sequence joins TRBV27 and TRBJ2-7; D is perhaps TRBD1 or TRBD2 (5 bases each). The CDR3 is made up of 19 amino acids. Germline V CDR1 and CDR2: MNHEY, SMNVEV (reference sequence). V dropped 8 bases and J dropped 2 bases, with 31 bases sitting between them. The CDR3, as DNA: TGTGCCAGCTTTGGGAGTAAATTGACCTCCGGGACCTATACCTACGAGCAGTACTTC. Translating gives CASFGSKLTSGTYTYEQYF.

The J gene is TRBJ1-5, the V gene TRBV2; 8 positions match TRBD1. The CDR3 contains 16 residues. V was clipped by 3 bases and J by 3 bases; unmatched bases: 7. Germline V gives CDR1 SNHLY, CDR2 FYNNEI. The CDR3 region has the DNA TGTGCCAGCAGTGACCCTTTGACAGGGGCCAATCAGCCCCAGCATTTT. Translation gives CASSDPLTGANQPQHF. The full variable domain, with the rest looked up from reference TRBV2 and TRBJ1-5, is EPEVTQTPSHQVTQMGQEVILRCVPISNHLYFYWYRQILGQKVEFLVSFYNNEISEKSEIFDDQFSVERPDGSNFTLKIRSTKLEDSAMYFCASSDPLTGANQPQHFGDGTRLSIL.

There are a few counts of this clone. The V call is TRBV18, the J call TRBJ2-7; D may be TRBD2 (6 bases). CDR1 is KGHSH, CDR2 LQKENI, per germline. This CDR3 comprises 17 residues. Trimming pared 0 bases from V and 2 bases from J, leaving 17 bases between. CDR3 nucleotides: TGTGCCAGCTCACCACCCCTTCAAGCGGGCTTCCCCTACGAGCAGTACTTC. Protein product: CASSPPLQAGFPYEQYF. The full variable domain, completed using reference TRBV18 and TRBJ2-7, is NAGVMQNPRHLVRRRGQEARLRCSPMKGHSHVYWYRQLPEEGLKFMVYLQKENIIDESGMPKERFSAEFPKEGPSILRIQQVVRGDSAAYFCASSPPLQAGFPYEQYFGPGTRLTVT.

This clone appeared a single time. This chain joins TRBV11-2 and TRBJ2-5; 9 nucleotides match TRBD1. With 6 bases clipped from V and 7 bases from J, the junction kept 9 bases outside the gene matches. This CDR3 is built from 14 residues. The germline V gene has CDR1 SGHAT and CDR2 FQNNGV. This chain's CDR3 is CASRWGQGIGTQYF. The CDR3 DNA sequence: TGTGCCAGCAGATGGGGACAGGGAATAGGGACCCAGTACTTC.

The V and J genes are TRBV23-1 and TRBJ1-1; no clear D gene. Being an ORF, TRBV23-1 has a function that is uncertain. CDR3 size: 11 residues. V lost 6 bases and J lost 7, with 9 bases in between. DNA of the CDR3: TGCGCCAGCAGCCCCTTGAGTGAAGCTTTCTTT. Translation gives CASSPLSEAFF.

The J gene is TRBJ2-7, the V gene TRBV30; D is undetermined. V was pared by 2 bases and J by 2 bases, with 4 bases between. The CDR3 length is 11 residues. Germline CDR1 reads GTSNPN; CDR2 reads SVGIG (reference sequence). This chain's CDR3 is CAWSTTYEQYF. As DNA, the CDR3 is TGTGCCTGGAGTACAACCTACGAGCAGTACTTC.

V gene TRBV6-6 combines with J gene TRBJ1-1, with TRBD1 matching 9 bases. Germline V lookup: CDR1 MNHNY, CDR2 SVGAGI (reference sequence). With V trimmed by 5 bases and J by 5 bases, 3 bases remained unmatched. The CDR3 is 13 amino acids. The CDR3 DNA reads TGTGCCAGCAGTGGGACAGGGCGGACTGAAGCTTTCTTT. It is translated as CASSGTGRTEAFF.

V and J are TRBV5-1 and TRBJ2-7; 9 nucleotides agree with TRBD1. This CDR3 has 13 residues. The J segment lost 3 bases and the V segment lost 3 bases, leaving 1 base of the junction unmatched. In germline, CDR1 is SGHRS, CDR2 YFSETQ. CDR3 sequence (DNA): TGCGCCAGCAGCTCGACAGGGGGCTACGAGCAGTACTTC. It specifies CASSSTGGYEQYF.

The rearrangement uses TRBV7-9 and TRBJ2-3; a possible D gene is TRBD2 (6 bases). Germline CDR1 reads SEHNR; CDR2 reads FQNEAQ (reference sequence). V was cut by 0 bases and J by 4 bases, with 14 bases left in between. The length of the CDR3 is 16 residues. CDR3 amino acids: CASSLATPTGADTQYF. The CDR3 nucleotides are TGTGCCAGCAGCTTAGCGACCCCGACGGGGGCAGATACGCAGTATTTT.

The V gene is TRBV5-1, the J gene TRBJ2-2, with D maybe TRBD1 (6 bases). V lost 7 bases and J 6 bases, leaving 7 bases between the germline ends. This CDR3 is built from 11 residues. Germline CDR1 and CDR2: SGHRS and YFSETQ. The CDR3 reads CASQGSGELFF. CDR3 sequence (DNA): TGCGCCAGCCAGGGGTCCGGGGAGCTGTTTTTT.

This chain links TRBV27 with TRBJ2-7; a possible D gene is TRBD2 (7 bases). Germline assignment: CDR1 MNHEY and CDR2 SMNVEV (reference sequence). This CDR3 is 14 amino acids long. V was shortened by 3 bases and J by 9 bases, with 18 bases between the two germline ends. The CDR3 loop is CASSFGGPGVRQYF. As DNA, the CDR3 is TGTGCCAGCAGTTTCGGGGGGCCAGGGGTGAGGCAGTACTTC.

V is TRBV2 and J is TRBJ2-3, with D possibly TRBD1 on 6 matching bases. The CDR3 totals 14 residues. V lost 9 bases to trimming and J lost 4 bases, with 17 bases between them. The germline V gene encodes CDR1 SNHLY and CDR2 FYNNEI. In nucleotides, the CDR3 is TGTGCCAGAAAAGGGGGTGGGGTTGCAGATACGCAGTATTTT. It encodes CARKGGGVADTQYF.

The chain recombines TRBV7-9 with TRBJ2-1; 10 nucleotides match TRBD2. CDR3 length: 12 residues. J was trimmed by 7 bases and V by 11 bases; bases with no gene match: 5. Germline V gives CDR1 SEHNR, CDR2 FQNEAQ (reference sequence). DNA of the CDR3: TGTGCCGGGAGCGGGAGGGGAAATGAGCAGTTCTTC. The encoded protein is CAGSGRGNEQFF. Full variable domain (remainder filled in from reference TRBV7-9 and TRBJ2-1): DTGVSQNPRHKITKRGQNVTFRCDPISEHNRLYWYRQTLGQGPEFLTYFQNEAQLEKSRLLSDRFSAERPKGSFSTLEIQRTEQGDSAMYLCAGSGRGNEQFFGPGTRLTVL.